This TCR beta chain was sequenced during a study of beta chain features in type 1 diabetes. Whole-study results and caveats: Junctions at VDJ sites from type 1 diabetes patients had fewer insertions and more deletions.

On this clone: Its antigen is currently unknown.

The isolated RNA, all of it, was reverse transcribed, so expressed TCRB transcripts were what got sequenced. Sequenced naive, central memory and regulatory T cell samples produced an average of roughly 3.5 million reads. Profiled with immunoSEQ multiplex PCR; TCRdb holds only in-frame clones, not every one. The sample carries just over 150,000 clones, around 10% recorded once. Germline V gene lookup returns CDR1 MNHEY and CDR2 SMNVEV (reference sequence). The CDR3 is 18 residues long. V gave up 5 bases and J gave up 5 bases; unmatched junction bases: 19. Each of the sorted populations had a purity greater than 95%.

The sequence derives from a man between 18 and 29 years old in good health. The sequencing sample was made of central memory CD4+ T cells from blood. The rearrangement joins TRBV27 to TRBJ2-5, with TRBD1 matching 8 bases. The CDR3 loop is CASSTTGTGGEVAETQYF. In DNA form, the CDR3 reads TGTGCCAGCAGTACAACCGGGACAGGCGGAGAAGTTGCGGAGACCCAGTACTTC.